This record covers a single T cell receptor (beta chain). This clone was detected once. Its antigen has not been determined. Per-nucleotide qualities are absent, and no much larger clonotype sits a single base away. Spanning cysteine to phenylalanine, the CDR3 consists of 13 amino acids. Only CDR3 DNA remains: 39 bases, in frame from the first base. V is pruned by 3 bases and J by 6 bases, leaving 1 base of the junction without a gene match. CDR1 and CDR2 were assigned from the germline V gene (reference sequence) as MNHEY and SMNVEV. These data originate in a study of shared clonotypes between healthy human individuals (TCRdb year 2020). The study in broad terms: The cohort comprised two women and a few men aged 18 to 49 years. To estimate repertoire size and how much clonotype sharing occurs between individuals, the study deeply sequenced the blood TCR repertoires of about five healthy adults. Per donor, leukapheresis produced somewhere between about 0.8 and 9 billion PBMCs. To increase sequencing depth and limit assay-specific biases, TCR repertoire library preparation and sequencing were carried out by different laboratories using diverse techniques. For each donor, three plates each were used for CD4 naive and CD4 memory, two plates were used for CD8 naive, and one plate was used for CD8 memory. The paper's findings and limits, for the study overall: Sampling was limited to blood, and TCR repertoires in tissue likely differ from TCR repertoires in blood. Across a few donors, roughly 5% of naive CD4, 3.5% of naive CD8, under 2.5% of memory CD4, and roughly 0.41% of memory CD8 clonotypes were shared. Incomplete sequencing was indicated by rarefaction of sorted-subset datasets, despite the large sequencing depth. The genetic and exposure-history diversity represented was limited by the small number of donors. Compared with non-shared clonotypes, clonotypes shared by all four sorted-subset donors had higher generation probabilities. Based on pairwise subsampling, the degree of clonotype sharing among donors was expected to be affected by sequencing depth. Naive subsets generally had larger estimated clonotype richness than memory subsets did.

TCR CDR3 regions were amplified from genomic DNA by multiplex PCR using the deep immunoSEQ assay. Genomic DNA extracted from each cell subset was distributed evenly over all wells of several immunoSEQ 96-well plates, and each plate served as one replicate. Each replicate PCR for sorted subsets received around 200 ng genomic DNA, equal to around 32,000 T cell genomes. Purified libraries were measured with a Qubit 3.0 fluorometer, size-checked on a Bioanalyzer 2100, and measured again with the KAPA Library Quantification kit. A separate single-read 150-cycle Illumina NextSeq 550 flow cell was used to sequence each immunoSEQ 96-well plate. Under the source paper's analysis protocol: Because only junctional sequences without quality scores were contained in the immunoSEQ output, filtering matching that applied to full-length reads could not be performed. Sequences were annotated with PyIR, a Python wrapper for IgBLAST v1.9, using IMGT germline references to assign V/J genes and CDR3. Reads were filtered out if the reads had weak V/J assignments (E-value above 1e-6), no CDR3, stop codons, out-of-frame junctions, or ambiguous translated residues. V3J clonotypes were defined as sequences sharing an identical inferred V gene, J gene, and CDR3 amino acid sequence. The percentage overlap between two repertoires was calculated by dividing the number of shared unique clonotypes by the size of the smaller repertoire. RTK rarefaction, the Chao1 estimator, and Recon v2.1 estimates of unobserved clonotypes were used to assess repertoire richness. Generation probabilities were computed with OLGA for all TCRbeta clonotypes obtained by the gDNA method from a handful of donors. The table was pulled from immuneACCESS by TCRdb, which kept in-frame rearrangements only. Such tables lose some clones; where checked, under half of the loss comes from unresolved V genes, and the rest has no known cause. V and J calls plus clone size are reproduced from that table; the DNA served to infer D and trimming. For this sample the table gives roughly 2 million clones, of which 85% to 95% were detected only once. The top ten hold roughly 0.13% of the sample.

Donors were healthy HIV-negative adults with no recently reported acute infections or vaccinations. Every donor was a Caucasian adult living in Nashville, Tennessee, USA. CD4+ T cells were enriched through magnetic negative selection, after which naive cells were positively selected on CD45RA and the remaining negative fraction served as the memory subset. Blood was collected by leukapheresis, and PBMCs were isolated by Ficoll-Histopaque density gradient centrifugation and then cryopreserved in liquid nitrogen vapor phase. Analytical flow cytometry was used to check the purity and quantity of each magnetically sorted T cell population. Genomic DNA was isolated from every sorted fraction and measured by UV absorbance on a Nanodrop 2000c.

This TCR was recovered from a young man in good health. The sequence links TRBV27 to TRBJ2-2, with 7 junctional bases fitting TRBD1. Sequencing was carried out using naive CD4+ T cells sorted from blood. The sample's cell subset or site label is to be understood as: CD45RA+ positively selected. The nucleotides read TGTGCCAGCAGTTTTCAGGGGGCCGGGGAGCTGTTTTTT. Its product reads: CASSFQGAGELFF.